This T cell receptor beta chain was recorded in a study of OX40 agonist ivuxolimab in advanced cancers. General notes on the study: Ivuxolimab was an agonistic, fully human IgG2 monoclonal antibody directed against OX40 (CD134), a costimulatory receptor. Intravenous ivuxolimab was administered to patients every 2 weeks at six dose levels: 0.01, 0.1, 0.3, 1.5, 3 and 10 mg/kg. Of the approximately 54 patients in dose escalation, approximately 20 had hepatocellular carcinoma, some 15 had melanoma, 9 had renal cell carcinoma and 9 had head and neck cancer. A male proportion of almost 85% and a mean age of roughly 58 years, ranging from about 20 to 79, were recorded for the dose-escalation cohort. Patients were allowed to have had prior anti-PD-1, anti-PD-L1 or anti-CTLA-4 therapy, and 40% of the dose-escalation patients had been treated with checkpoint inhibitors. Partial responses occurred in three dose-escalation patients, of whom one had hepatocellular carcinoma and two had cutaneous melanoma. Peripheral TCRbeta sequencing aimed to test whether ivuxolimab altered TCR sequence diversity and caused clonal T-cell expansion. The paper covers the monotherapy dose-escalation part of the phase I ivuxolimab trial, which included N of about 50 patients. The paper's findings and limits, for the study overall: After ivuxolimab, more expanded clones were found on average in CD8+ T cells than in CD4+ T cells. Low levels of normalized T-cell clonal expansion were also seen in some patients who did not respond. At doses of 0.1 to 3.0 mg/kg, clonal expansion of both CD4+ and CD8+ T cells in blood was seen between baseline and week 6. In the 0.1-3.0 mg/kg groups, partial responders had among the lowest normalized peripheral clonal expansion, particularly in CD8+ T cells. The antigen specificity of the peripheral T cells that underwent clonal expansion was not determined.

To sequence the TCRbeta CDR3 region, genomic DNA was isolated from the sorted cells. The immunoSEQ Assay was used to sequence the TCRbeta CDR3 regions. TCRdb limited this immuneACCESS table to in-frame rearrangements with V and J called. A share of clones is missing; checked studies link under half to unresolved V genes, and the rest is unexplained. The sample contains about 19,000 clones, roughly 71% of them found a single time. The top ten clonotypes cover over 15% of the sample. Patients with a history of autoimmune disease or receiving systemic immunosuppression were excluded from the trial. Peripheral blood for TCR sequencing was drawn from every dose cohort at baseline, at cycle 4 day 1 and at cycle 7 day 1. The samples were taken from a phase I, first-in-human, multicenter, open-label dose-escalation trial of ivuxolimab. The trial enrolled adults with locally advanced or metastatic head and neck squamous cell, hepatocellular, melanoma or renal cell carcinoma. CD4+ and CD8+ T cells were sorted separately from peripheral blood before TCR sequencing.

From the cysteine through the phenylalanine, the CDR3 covers 16 amino acids. Only CDR3 DNA is held: 48 bases, read in frame from base 1. Relative to germline, V is 1 base shorter and J is 2 bases shorter, with 12 bases between their ends. CDR1 is given as KGHSH and CDR2 as LQKENI, both from the germline V gene. Regarding this clone: This clone's antigen is unknown. Per-base quality was not reported, and no clone a single base away is much larger than it.

The clonotype originates from an adult with an advanced solid tumor such as melanoma, head and neck, liver or kidney cancer. This specimen was CD4+ or CD8+ T cells sorted from blood, taken in a trial of the OX40 agonist ivuxolimab. This receptor chain uses TRBV18 and TRBJ1-5, with no confidently assigned D gene. Read as DNA, the sequence is TGTGCCAGCTCACCACAGGCAGCGTGGGGCAATCAGCCCCAGCATTTT. Its protein is CASSPQAAWGNQPQHF.